A single T cell receptor (beta chain) is shown here with its context. Its antigen is unknown. TCRdb keeps only in-frame clones here, not all; method: immunoSEQ multiplex PCR. Among more than 75,000 clones listed, roughly 80% were seen once. The data belong to a study of cytotoxic CD8 clonotypes in ibrutinib-treated CLL. Overall study context: Productive templates per sample averaged roughly 250,000; productive rearrangements, more than 75,000. Study-level results: Private clonotypes, not public ones, expanded at ibrutinib response.

This sample comprised PBMCs, obtained after 24 months of ibrutinib treatment. The origin of this receptor is a human donor with chronic lymphocytic leukemia.

Here the CDR3 DNA reads TGTGCCAGCAGCTTAGGTACCAACACTGAAGCTTTCTTT. Encoded protein: CASSLGTNTEAFF. The chain carries TRBV7-9 and TRBJ1-1; D is uncertain. Germline V gene data show CDR1 as SEHNR and CDR2 as FQNEAQ (reference sequence). Trimming cost V 1 base and J 2 bases, with 5 bases left between them. The CDR3 spans 13 residues.